The present T cell receptor beta chain was sequenced within a study of cytomegalovirus exposure and HLA in healthy donors. Study-wide findings and caveats: Several of the most significant clusters appeared, in a later analysis, to be linked to common viral pathogens. The study carried out a later analysis of TCR beta sequences. It associated 16,951 of them with specific HLA alleles at a false discovery rate of 0.05. Specific recognition of CMV antigens was confirmed in vitro for a few chains (all CMV-associated).

Comments on this clone: Its antigen is unknown.

In the PCR, 60 Vbeta and 13 Jbeta primers were used. Measured with immunoSEQ multiplex PCR; TCRdb has only the in-frame clones, and not every one. The sample has approximately 76,000 clones; 73% are singletons. Trimming stripped 0 bases from V and 0 bases from J, with 6 bases between. Germline V gives CDR1 GTSNPN, CDR2 SVGIG (reference sequence). This CDR3 is 15 amino acids long. This TCR was recovered from a woman aged 40 to 50 in good health and CMV-seropositive. The specimen was PBMCs. This sequence joins TRBV30 and TRBJ2-6; the D is unclear. CDR3 residues: CAWSVGSSGANVLTF. In nucleotides, the CDR3 is TGTGCCTGGAGTGTCGGTAGCTCTGGGGCCAACGTCCTGACTTTC.